This T cell receptor (beta chain) is drawn from a study of T cells in narcolepsy. Study information: Donors had narcolepsy type 1 or type 2, or were healthy controls.

The germline gives CDR1 SGHDT, CDR2 YYEEEE. This CDR3 spans 15 amino acids. J lost 8 bases, V lost 0 bases, and 5 bases had no gene match. Study-wide findings and caveats: HCRT-specific and TRIB2-specific autoreactive clonotypes appeared among same-patient CSF and blood CD4+ clonotypes. Autoreactive clonotypes reportedly recurred in blood of same and different patients, not controls. In some patient and control memory CD4+ samples, autoreactive clones were absent.

Comment on this clone: Its antigen is as yet unknown.

Sequenced by immunoSEQ multiplex PCR; TCRdb stores in-frame clones only, minus some. The data contain just under 35,000 clones, roughly 80% of them seen just once; the ten biggest clones take up 1% to 1.2%. Source material: memory (CD45RA-) CD4+ T cells from blood. This chain links TRBV5-6 with TRBJ2-1; 10 positions agree with TRBD2. The receptor was isolated from a human donor in good health. The CDR3 protein is CASSLGLAGVHEQFF. DNA for the CDR3: TGTGCCAGCAGCTTGGGTCTAGCGGGAGTCCATGAGCAGTTCTTC.